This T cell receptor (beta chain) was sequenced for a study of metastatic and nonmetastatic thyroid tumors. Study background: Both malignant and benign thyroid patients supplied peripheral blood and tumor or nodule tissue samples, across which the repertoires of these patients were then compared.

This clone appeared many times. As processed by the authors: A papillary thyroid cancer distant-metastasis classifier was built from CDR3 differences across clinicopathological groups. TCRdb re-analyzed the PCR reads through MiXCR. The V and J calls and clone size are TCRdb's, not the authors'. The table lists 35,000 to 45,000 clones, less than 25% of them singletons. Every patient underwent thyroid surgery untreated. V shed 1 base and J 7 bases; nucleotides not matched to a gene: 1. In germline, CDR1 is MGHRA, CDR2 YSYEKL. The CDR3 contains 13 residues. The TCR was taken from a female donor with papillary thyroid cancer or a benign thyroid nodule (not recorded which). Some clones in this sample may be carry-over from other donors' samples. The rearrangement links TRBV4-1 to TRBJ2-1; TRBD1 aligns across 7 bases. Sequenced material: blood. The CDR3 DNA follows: TGCGCCAGCAGCCAAGGCAGGGGGAATGAGCAGTTCTTC. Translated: CASSQGRGNEQFF.